One and the same sample provided the 20 T cell receptor beta chains below, sequenced in a study of cytomegalovirus exposure and HLA in healthy donors (dated by TCRdb to the late 2010s). The library came from the immunoSEQ multiplex PCR assay. For the multiplex PCR, a mixture combining 60 forward primers for TCR Vbeta segments and 13 reverse primers for TCR Jbeta segments was used. Entries here come from immuneACCESS through TCRdb and include only in-frame sequences with V and J called. Some clones fail to appear in such tables; in the studies checked, an unresolved V gene covers under half of the shortfall, and the cause of the remainder is unknown. For this sample there are over 150,000 clones; roughly 70% appear just once. Clones ranked in the top ten supply under 2.5% of the sample. Sequenced material: PBMCs. Every receptor here comes from a man aged 30 to 39 in good health and CMV-seronegative.

This clone was seen only once. This chain connects TRBV5-4 to TRBJ2-4; TRBD1 matches at 10 bases. CDR3 length: 16 amino acids. V shed 4 bases, J shed 1 base, and the junction held 5 bases outside the gene matches. Germline CDR1 is SGHNT and CDR2 is YYREEE (reference sequence). The CDR3 loop reads CASSVPGQGAKNIQYF. The CDR3, as DNA: TGTGCCAGCAGCGTGCCGGGACAGGGGGCCAAAAACATTCAGTACTTC.

This clone has just a few counts. V is TRBV11-2 and J is TRBJ2-7, with 9 positions matching TRBD1. This CDR3 spans 14 amino acids. J gave up 6 bases and V 5 bases, and 8 bases lay outside the gene matches. Germline V lookup: CDR1 SGHAT, CDR2 FQNNGV. The CDR3 DNA sequence: TGTGCCAGCAGCATGCTACAGGGGGCGGGCGAGCAGTACTTC. The encoded protein is CASSMLQGAGEQYF.

The chain recombines TRBV4-2 with TRBJ2-6; 9 nucleotides match TRBD2. This CDR3 has 18 residues. Germline CDR1 reads LGHNA; CDR2 reads YNFKEQ. J was trimmed by 4 bases and V by 1 base; bases with no gene match: 8. The CDR3, as DNA: TGTGCCAGCAGCCAAGGGGGGAAGCGGGGGGCCGGGGCCAACGTCCTGACTTTC. Its protein product is CASSQGGKRGAGANVLTF.

With respect to this clone: A read error may produce the germline difference seen at one junction end. CDR3 amino acids: CASSALTGSYGYPF. Written as DNA, the CDR3 is TGTGCCAGTAGTGCGCTGACAGGCTCTTATGGCTACCCCTTC. This rearrangement joins TRBV19 to TRBJ1-2; weak D call: TRBD1 (6 bases). This CDR3 is 14 amino acids long. Germline V gene sequence: CDR1 LNHDA, CDR2 SQIVND (reference sequence).

The V call is TRBV25-1, the J call TRBJ1-6; no definite D call. The V gene lost 7 bases and the J gene lost 10 bases, with 14 bases spanning the gap. This CDR3 spans 13 amino acids. The V gene's germline CDR1 is MGHDK and CDR2 SYGVNS. CDR3 nucleotides: TGTGCCAGCAAACGACTCCCTGGCTCACCCCTCCACTTT. Translated, it gives CASKRLPGSPLHF.

V usage is TRBV4-3 and J usage is TRBJ1-1, with D possibly TRBD1 on 5 matching bases. The CDR3 covers 14 residues. CDR1 is LGHNA, CDR2 YSLEER, per germline. V lost 1 base, J lost 7 bases, and 13 bases lay in between. CDR3 loop: CASSQVAGGGEAFF. The CDR3 DNA follows: TGCGCCAGCAGCCAAGTTGCCGGGGGGGGTGAAGCTTTCTTT.

This clone was seen a handful of times. The chain's CDR3 is CSVRTGGYTEAFF. In DNA form, the CDR3 reads TGCAGCGTTCGGACAGGGGGCTATACTGAAGCTTTCTTT. This chain links TRBV29-1 with TRBJ1-1; the match to TRBD1 covers 11 bases. The CDR3 consists of 13 residues. The germline CDR1 and CDR2 sequences are SQVTM and ANQGSEA. V shed 5 bases and J 5 bases; nucleotides not matched to a gene: 4.

This chain connects TRBV5-1 to TRBJ2-1; possible D gene TRBD1, 5 bases. Germline V lookup: CDR1 SGHRS, CDR2 YFSETQ. The CDR3 covers 13 residues. V lost 4 bases and J 5 bases, leaving 10 bases between the germline ends. CDR3 residues: CASSDDSNNEQFF. The CDR3 nucleotides are TGCGCCAGCAGCGACGACAGTAACAATGAGCAGTTCTTC.

Here the CDR3 reads CASSYLSSYNEQFF. The CDR3 DNA reads TGTGCCAGCAGCTATCTAAGCTCCTACAATGAGCAGTTCTTC. The chain joins TRBV14 to TRBJ2-1; D remains ambiguous. CDR1 and CDR2 from the germline V gene are SGHDN and FVKESK. V lost 5 bases, J lost 0 bases, and 8 bases lay in between. The CDR3 totals 14 residues. The full variable domain, with the rest looked up from reference TRBV14 and TRBJ2-1, is EAGVTQFPSHSVIEKGQTVTLRCDPISGHDNLYWYRRVMGKEIKFLLHFVKESKQDESGMPNNRFLAERTGGTYSTLKVQPAELEDSGVYFCASSYLSSYNEQFFGPGTRLTVL.

The rearrangement uses TRBV14 and TRBJ2-6; a weak D match, TRBD1 (6 bases). The CDR3 loop spans 16 amino acids. The V end was cut by 5 bases, the J end by 4 bases, with 15 bases between. The germline gives CDR1 SGHDN, CDR2 FVKESK. The CDR3 reads CASSAIQGRGANVLTF. Written as DNA, the CDR3 is TGTGCCAGCAGCGCGATACAGGGACGGGGGGCCAACGTCCTGACTTTC.

For this clone: One end of the junction is discordant with germline, which a read error may explain. J is TRBJ2-7 and V is TRBV7-9, with 9 bases lining up with TRBD1. Germline V gene lookup returns CDR1 SEHNR and CDR2 FQNEAQ (reference sequence). This CDR3 spans 17 amino acids. The CDR3 loop is CSSSSTPKRTGDWVQYF. For the CDR3, the DNA is TGTTCCAGCAGCTCAACACCCAAAAGGACAGGGGACTGGGTGCAGTACTTC.

The chain employs TRBV25-1 and TRBJ2-4; possibly TRBD1 for D (6 bases). Trimming removed 6 bases at V and 3 bases at J, with 18 bases between. Germline V lookup: CDR1 MGHDK, CDR2 SYGVNS. The CDR3 is 16 amino acids. Written as DNA, the CDR3 is TGTGCCAGCAGCGATACAGGGCGAGGTAGCAAAAACATTCAGTACTTC. Its protein product is CASSDTGRGSKNIQYF.

CDR3 loop: CASSGGGAGRGEQFF. The CDR3 region has the DNA TGTGCCAGCAGCGGCGGGGGGGCCGGGCGGGGTGAGCAGTTCTTC. The chain employs TRBV5-4 and TRBJ2-1, with TRBD2 matching 9 bases. Germline V gene lookup returns CDR1 SGHNT and CDR2 YYREEE (reference sequence). This CDR3 comprises 15 residues. The junction had 11 bases not matched to a gene; V was cut back by 4 bases and J by 9 bases.

The chain links TRBV28 to TRBJ1-1; TRBD1 might be the D (6 bases). Per germline, CDR1 MDHEN and CDR2 SYDVKM. V was pared by 6 bases and J by 4 bases, with 18 bases between. The CDR3 contains 15 residues. The CDR3 loop is CASRPQGFMGTEAFF. The CDR3 region has the DNA TGTGCCAGCAGACCCCAGGGGTTCATGGGCACTGAAGCTTTCTTT.

V gene TRBV7-9 combines with J gene TRBJ2-3, with D tentatively TRBD1 (6 bases). Trimming took 5 bases from V and 3 from J, leaving 12 bases between them. Per the germline V gene, CDR1 is SEHNR and CDR2 is FQNEAQ (reference sequence). The CDR3 is 14 amino acids. CDR3 sequence reads: CASSHTQGTDTQYF. In DNA, the CDR3 is TGTGCCAGCAGCCATACGCAGGGGACAGATACGCAGTATTTT.

The rearrangement links TRBV2 to TRBJ1-1, with 9 bases matching TRBD1. The V and J ends lost 10 bases and 1 base, in that order; junction bases with no gene match: 13. This CDR3 has 16 amino acids. Germline values: CDR1 SNHLY, CDR2 FYNNEI. CDR3 region: CATYRDRASRNTEAFF. In DNA form, the CDR3 reads TGTGCCACATACCGGGACAGGGCCTCGAGGAACACTGAAGCTTTCTTT.

The chain couples TRBV29-1 to TRBJ1-2, with D possibly TRBD1 on 6 matching bases. Trimming shortened V by 5 bases and J by 4 bases, and 14 bases separated the two germline ends. Germline loops: CDR1 SQVTM, CDR2 ANQGSEA. The CDR3 is 13 residues long. The CDR3 loop is CSVTGWGPYGYTF. In DNA form, the CDR3 reads TGCAGCGTTACAGGGTGGGGGCCCTATGGCTACACCTTC.

The chain is built from TRBV9 and TRBJ1-1; no reliable D call. V dropped 3 bases and J dropped 9 bases, with 12 bases sitting between them. The CDR3 runs to 12 residues. Germline V gene sequence: CDR1 SGDLS, CDR2 YYNGEE. Written as DNA, the CDR3 is TGTGCCAGCAGCGCCTTCGACTCGAAAGCTTTCTTT. As protein: CASSAFDSKAFF. Full variable domain (rest looked up from reference TRBV9 and TRBJ1-1): DSGVTQTPKHLITATGQRVTLRCSPRSGDLSVYWYQQSLDQGLQFLIQYYNGEERAKGNILERFSAQQFPDLHSELNLSSLELGDSALYFCASSAFDSKAFFGQGTRLTVV.

J is TRBJ2-3 and V is TRBV2, with 10 bases that match TRBD2. Germline-derived CDR1 and CDR2 are SNHLY and FYNNEI. Losses at the gene ends were 6 bases for V and 1 base for J; bases not matched to a gene: 4. The CDR3 length is 15 residues. CDR3 DNA: TGTGCCAGCAGCGTTGGACTAGCGGGCACAGATACGCAGTATTTT. This encodes CASSVGLAGTDTQYF.

The chain recombines TRBV5-1 with TRBJ2-5; either TRBD1 or TRBD2 may supply D (5 bases each). The CDR3 contains 13 residues. Germline assignment: CDR1 SGHRS and CDR2 YFSETQ. Trimming pared 9 bases from V and 3 bases from J, leaving 15 bases between. The CDR3 coding sequence is TGCGCCACCAGGAGGACAAGGGAAGAGACCCAGTACTTC. Amino acids: CATRRTREETQYF.